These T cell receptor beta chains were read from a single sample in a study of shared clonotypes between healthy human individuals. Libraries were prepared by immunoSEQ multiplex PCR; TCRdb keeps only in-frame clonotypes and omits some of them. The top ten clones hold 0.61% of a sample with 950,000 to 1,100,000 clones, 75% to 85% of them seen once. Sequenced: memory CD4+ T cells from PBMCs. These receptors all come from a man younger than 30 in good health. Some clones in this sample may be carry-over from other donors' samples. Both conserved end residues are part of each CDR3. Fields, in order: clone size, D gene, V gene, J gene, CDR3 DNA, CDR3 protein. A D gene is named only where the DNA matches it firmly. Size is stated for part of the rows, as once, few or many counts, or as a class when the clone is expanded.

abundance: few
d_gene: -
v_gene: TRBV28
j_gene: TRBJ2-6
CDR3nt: TGTGCCAGCAGTGACCTATGGGGAAAACAGGGTGCTGGGGCCAACGTCCTGACTTTC
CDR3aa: CASSDLWGKQGAGANVLTF

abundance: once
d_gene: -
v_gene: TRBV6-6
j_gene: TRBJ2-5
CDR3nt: TGTGCCAGCAGTTACTCACTCAGGGGAGGAGAGACCCAGTACTTC
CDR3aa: CASSYSLRGGETQYF

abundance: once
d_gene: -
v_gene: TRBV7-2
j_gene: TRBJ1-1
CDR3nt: TGTGCCAGCAGCTTAGTCGTGGGTACGAACACTGAAGCTTTCTTT
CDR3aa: CASSLVVGTNTEAFF

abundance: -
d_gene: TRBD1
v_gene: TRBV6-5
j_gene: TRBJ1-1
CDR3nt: TGTGCCAGCAGTTACTCCGGGACAGGAGCCCGGACTGAAGCTTTCTTT
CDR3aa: CASSYSGTGARTEAFF

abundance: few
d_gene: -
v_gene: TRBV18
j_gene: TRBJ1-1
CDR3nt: TGTGCCAGCTCGACAGATATGAACACTGAAGCTTTCTTT
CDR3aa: CASSTDMNTEAFF

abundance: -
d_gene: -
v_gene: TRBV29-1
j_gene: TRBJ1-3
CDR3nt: TGCAGCGCCCCCCGGGACGGCTATTTT
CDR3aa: CSAPRDGYF

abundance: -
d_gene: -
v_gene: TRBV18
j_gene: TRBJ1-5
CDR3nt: TGTGCCAGCTCACCACCCCCGGGGGCCGGTCAGCCCCAGCATTTT
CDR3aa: CASSPPPGAGQPQHF

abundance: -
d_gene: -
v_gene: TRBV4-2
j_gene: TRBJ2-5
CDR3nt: TGTGCCAGCAGCCCCCGGTCTAGCCGGCAAGAGACCCAGTACTTC
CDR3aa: CASSPRSSRQETQYF

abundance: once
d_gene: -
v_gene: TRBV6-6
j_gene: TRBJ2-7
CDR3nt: TGTGCCAGCAGCGACCCCCCGTGGAACCCCCACGAGCAGTACTTC
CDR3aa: CASSDPPWNPHEQYF

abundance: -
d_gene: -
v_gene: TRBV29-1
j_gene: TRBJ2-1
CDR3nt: TGCAGCGTTGAGCGAAAGCTTTCCTACAATGAGCAGTTCTTC
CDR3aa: CSVERKLSYNEQFF

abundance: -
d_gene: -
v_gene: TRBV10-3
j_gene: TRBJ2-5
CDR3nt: TGTGCCATCTCTCCCGCGGGGGAGACCCAGTACTTC
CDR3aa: CAISPAGETQYF

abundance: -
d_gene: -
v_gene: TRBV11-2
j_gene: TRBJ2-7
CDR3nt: TGTGCCAGCAGCTTAGTTGCCAGCCCCTACGAGCAGTACTTC
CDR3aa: CASSLVASPYEQYF

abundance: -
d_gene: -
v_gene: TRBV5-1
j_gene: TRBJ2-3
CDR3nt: TGCGCCAGCAGGGGAGGGGGAACAGATACGCAGTATTTT
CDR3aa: CASRGGGTDTQYF

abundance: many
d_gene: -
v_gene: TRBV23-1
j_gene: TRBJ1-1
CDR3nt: TGCGCCAGCAGTCAATCAGGGTCCAGGACTAGGGCTGAAGCTTTCTTT
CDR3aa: CASSQSGSRTRAEAFF

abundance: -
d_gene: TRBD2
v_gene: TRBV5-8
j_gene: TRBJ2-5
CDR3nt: TGTGCCAGCAGATTGGTAGCGGGAGGTCGAGAGACCCAGTACTTC
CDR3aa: CASRLVAGGRETQYF

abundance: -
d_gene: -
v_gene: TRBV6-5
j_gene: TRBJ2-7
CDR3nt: TGTGCCAGCAGTCGCTCAATTTTCACAGGGTATCAGTACTTC
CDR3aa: CASSRSIFTGYQYF

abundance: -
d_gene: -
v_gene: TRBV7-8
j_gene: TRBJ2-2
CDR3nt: TGTGCCAGCAGAGGCACCGGGGAGCTGTTTTTT
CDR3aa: CASRGTGELFF

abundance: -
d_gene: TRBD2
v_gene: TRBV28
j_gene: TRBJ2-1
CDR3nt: TGTGCCAGCGTGAGTGGCGGGAGCTCCTACAATGAGCAGTTCTTC
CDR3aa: CASVSGGSSYNEQFF

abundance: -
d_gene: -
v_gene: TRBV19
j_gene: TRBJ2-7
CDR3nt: TGTGCCAGTAGTATAGGGGGAGGCTCCTACGAGCAGTACTTC
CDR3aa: CASSIGGGSYEQYF

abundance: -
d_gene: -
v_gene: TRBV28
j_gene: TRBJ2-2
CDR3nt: TGTGCCAGCAGTCTTCAGGGGCCGACGGGGAACACCGGGGAGCTGTTTTTT
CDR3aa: CASSLQGPTGNTGELFF

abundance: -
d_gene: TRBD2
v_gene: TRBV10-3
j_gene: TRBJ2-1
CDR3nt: TGTGCCATCAGGACTAGCGGGAATACAAAAGGATACAATGAGCAGTTCTTC
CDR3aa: CAIRTSGNTKGYNEQFF

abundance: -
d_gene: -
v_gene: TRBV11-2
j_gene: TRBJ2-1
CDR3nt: TGTGCCAGCAGCTTAGATGGGACATACAATGAGCAGTTCTTC
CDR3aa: CASSLDGTYNEQFF

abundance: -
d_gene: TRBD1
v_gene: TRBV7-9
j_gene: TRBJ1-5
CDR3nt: TGTGCCAGCAGCGCGGACAGGGGTGATAATCAGCCCCAGCATTTT
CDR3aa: CASSADRGDNQPQHF

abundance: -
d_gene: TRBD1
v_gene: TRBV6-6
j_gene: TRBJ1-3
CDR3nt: TGTGCCAGCAGTTCCGGGACAGCCTCTGGAAACACCATATATTTT
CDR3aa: CASSSGTASGNTIYF

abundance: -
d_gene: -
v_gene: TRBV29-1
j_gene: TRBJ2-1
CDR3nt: TGCAGCGTTGAAGATCTTCAAGCGGAAGGAGGGATAGGGCAGTTCTTC
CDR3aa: CSVEDLQAEGGIGQFF

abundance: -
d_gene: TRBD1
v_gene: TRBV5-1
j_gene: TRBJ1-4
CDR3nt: TGCGCCAGCAGCTCCGGGACAGGGCATGAAAAACTGTTTTTT
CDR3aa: CASSSGTGHEKLFF

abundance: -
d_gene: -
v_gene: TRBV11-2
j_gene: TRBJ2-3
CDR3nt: TGTGCCAGCAGCCGAGTCCCGGGCCGAACGGCAGATACGCAGTATTTT
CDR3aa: CASSRVPGRTADTQYF

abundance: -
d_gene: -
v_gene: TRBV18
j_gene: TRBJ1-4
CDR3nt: TGTGCCAGCTCACTACAGGGCGGAAGGGAAAAACTGTTTTTT
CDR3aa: CASSLQGGREKLFF

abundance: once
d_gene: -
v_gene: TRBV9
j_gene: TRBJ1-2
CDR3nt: TGTGCCAGCAGCTTGGACGGCCTTAACTATGGCTACACCTTC
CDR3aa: CASSLDGLNYGYTF

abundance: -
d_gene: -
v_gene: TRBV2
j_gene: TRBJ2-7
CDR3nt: TGTGCCAGCAGTGAAGCACAGGGTGGCTACGAGCAGTACTTC
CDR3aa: CASSEAQGGYEQYF

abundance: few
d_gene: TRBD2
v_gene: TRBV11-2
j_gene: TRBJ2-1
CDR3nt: TGTGCCAGCAGCTCCCTTTCCCTGGGAGCGGGGAAATACTACAATGAGCAGTTCTTC
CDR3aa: CASSSLSLGAGKYYNEQFF

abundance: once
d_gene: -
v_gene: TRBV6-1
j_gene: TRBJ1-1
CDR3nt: TGTGCCAGCAGTGATCGATTCTCAGGTTGGGGCCCCTACACTGAAGCTTTCTTT
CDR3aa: CASSDRFSGWGPYTEAFF

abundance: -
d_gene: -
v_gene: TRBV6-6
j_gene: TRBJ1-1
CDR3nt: TGTGCCAGCGGCCGTGGACAGAACACTGAAGCTTTCTTT
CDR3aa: CASGRGQNTEAFF

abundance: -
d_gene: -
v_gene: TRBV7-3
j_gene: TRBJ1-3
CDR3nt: TGTGCCAGCAGTTTGGACGGGGGGCCAGGAAACACCATATATTTT
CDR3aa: CASSLDGGPGNTIYF

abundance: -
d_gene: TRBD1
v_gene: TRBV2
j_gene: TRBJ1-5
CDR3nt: TGTGCCAGCAGAGCCGGGACAGGGGGCCGCTACGGCCAGCATTTT
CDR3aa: CASRAGTGGRYGQHF

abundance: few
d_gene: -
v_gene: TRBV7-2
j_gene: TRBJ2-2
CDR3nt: TGTGCCAGCAGCTTAGAAATAAGGGGGGAGCTGTTTTTT
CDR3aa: CASSLEIRGELFF

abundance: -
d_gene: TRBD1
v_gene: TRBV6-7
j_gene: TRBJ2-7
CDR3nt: TGTGCCAGCAGTTCCGGGACAGGGTACGAGCAGTACTTC
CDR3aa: CASSSGTGYEQYF

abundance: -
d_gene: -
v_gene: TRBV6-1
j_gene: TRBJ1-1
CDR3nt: TGTGCCAGCAGTGAATATTCACAGAACACTGAAGCTTTCTTT
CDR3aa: CASSEYSQNTEAFF

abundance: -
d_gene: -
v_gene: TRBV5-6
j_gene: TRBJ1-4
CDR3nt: TGTGCCAGCAGCCGGCTGACGGGACACACAACTAATGAAAAACTGTTTTTT
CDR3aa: CASSRLTGHTTNEKLFF

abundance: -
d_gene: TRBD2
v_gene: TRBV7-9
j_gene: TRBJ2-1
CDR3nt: TGTGCCAGCAGCATGACTAGCGGTTACAATGAGCAGTTCTTC
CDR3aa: CASSMTSGYNEQFF

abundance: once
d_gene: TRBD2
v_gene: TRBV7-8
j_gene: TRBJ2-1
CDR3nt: TGTGCCAGCAGCTTACCACGGGGGGGGAGGGCCGGAGGCTCCTACAATGAGCAGTTCTTC
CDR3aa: CASSLPRGGRAGGSYNEQFF

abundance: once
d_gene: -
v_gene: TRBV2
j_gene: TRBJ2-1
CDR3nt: TGTGCCAACCTTACTGGACCCTACTACAATGAGCAGTTCTTC
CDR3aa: CANLTGPYYNEQFF

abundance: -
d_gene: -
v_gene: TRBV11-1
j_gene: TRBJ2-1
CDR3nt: TGTGCCAGCAACCCCGGGGGTCTCGGGGCAAATGAGCAGTTCTTC
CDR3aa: CASNPGGLGANEQFF

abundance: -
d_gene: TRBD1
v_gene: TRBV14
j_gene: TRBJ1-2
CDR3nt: TGTGCCAGCAGCCAAGCCCGAGGGGGCACAGCTAACTATGGCTACACCTTC
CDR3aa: CASSQARGGTANYGYTF

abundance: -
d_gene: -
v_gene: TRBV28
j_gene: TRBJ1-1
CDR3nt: TGTGCCAGCAGATCGGGCGGTGACGGGTCGCGAGAAGCTTTCTTT
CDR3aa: CASRSGGDGSREAFF

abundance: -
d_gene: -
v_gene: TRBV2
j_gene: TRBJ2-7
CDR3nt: TGTGCCAGCAGTCCAACCTCCTACGAGCAGTACTTC
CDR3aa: CASSPTSYEQYF

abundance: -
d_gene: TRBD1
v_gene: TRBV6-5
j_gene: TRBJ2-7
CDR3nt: TGTGCCAGCAGTTTGGCAGGGGGCTATAGCTCCTACGAGCAGTACTTC
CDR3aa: CASSLAGGYSSYEQYF

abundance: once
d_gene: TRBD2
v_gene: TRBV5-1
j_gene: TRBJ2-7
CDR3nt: TGCGCCAGCAGCCCTCAAACTAGCGCCTACTCCTACGAGCAGTACTTC
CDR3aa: CASSPQTSAYSYEQYF

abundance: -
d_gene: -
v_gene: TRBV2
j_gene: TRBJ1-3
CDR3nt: TGTGCCAGCGGGACGTTCTCTGGAAACACCATATATTTT
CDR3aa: CASGTFSGNTIYF

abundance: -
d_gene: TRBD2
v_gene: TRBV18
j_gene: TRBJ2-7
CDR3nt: TGTGCCAGCTCACTTGGGACTAGCGGGTACCCTAGGTACTTC
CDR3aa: CASSLGTSGYPRYF

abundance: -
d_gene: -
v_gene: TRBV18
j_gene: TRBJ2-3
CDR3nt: TGTGCCAGCTCACCATTTGCACAGTCCACAGATACGCAGTATTTT
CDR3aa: CASSPFAQSTDTQYF

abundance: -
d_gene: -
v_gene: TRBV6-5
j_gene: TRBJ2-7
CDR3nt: TGTGCCAGCAGTTCCTCGGGGTACTACGAGCAGTACTTC
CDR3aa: CASSSSGYYEQYF

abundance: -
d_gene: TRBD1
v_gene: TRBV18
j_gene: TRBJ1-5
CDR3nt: TGTGCCAGCTCACGAGACAGGGAAGTTAATCAGCCCCAGCATTTT
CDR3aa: CASSRDREVNQPQHF

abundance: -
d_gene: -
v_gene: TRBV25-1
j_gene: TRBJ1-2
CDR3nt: TGTGCCAGCTCCCCTGGGTACCTTCTTTATGGCTACACCTTC
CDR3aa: CASSPGYLLYGYTF

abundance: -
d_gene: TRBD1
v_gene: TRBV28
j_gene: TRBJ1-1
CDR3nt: TGTGCCAGCAGTCCGGGACAGGGGGCCAAGACTGAAGCTTTCTTT
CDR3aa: CASSPGQGAKTEAFF

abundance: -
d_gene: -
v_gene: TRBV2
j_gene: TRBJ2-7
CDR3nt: TGTGCCAGCAAAAAGGGTCCCCGCTACGAGCAGTACTTC
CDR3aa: CASKKGPRYEQYF

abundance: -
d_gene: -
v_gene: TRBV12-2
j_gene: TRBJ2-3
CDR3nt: TGTGCAAGTCGCCCGACGAGTTGGGGAGATACGCAGTATTTT
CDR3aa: CASRPTSWGDTQYF